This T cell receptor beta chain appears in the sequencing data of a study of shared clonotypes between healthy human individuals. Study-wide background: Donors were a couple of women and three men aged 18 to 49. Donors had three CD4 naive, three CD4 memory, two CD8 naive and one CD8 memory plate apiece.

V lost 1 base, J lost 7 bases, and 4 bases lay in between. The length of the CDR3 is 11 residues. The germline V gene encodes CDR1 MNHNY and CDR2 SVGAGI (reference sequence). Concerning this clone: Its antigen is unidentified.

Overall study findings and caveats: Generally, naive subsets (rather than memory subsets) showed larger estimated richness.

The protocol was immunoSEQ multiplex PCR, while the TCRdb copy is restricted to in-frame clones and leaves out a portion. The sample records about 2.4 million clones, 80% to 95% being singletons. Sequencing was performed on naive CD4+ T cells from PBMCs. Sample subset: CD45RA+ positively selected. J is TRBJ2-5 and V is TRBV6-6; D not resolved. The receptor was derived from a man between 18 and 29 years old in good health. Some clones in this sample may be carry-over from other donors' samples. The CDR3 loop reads CASSYFTTQYF. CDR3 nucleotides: TGTGCCAGCAGTTACTTCACGACCCAGTACTTC.